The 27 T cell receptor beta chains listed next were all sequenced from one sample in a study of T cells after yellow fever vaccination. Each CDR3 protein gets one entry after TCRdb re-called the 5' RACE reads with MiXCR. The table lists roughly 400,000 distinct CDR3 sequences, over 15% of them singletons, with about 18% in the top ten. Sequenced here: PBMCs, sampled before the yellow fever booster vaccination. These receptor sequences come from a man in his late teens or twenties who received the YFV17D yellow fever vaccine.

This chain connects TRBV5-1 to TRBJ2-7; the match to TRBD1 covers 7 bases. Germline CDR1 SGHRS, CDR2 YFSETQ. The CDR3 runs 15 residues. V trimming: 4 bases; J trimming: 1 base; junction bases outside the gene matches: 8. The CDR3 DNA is TGCGCCAGCAGCATAGGGACAGCCCTTTCCTACGAGCAGTACTTC. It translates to CASSIGTALSYEQYF.

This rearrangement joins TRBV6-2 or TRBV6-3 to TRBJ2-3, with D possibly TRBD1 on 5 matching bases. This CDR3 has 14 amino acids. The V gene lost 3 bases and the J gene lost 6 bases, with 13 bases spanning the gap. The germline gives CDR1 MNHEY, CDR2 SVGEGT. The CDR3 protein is CASSYGQPKDTQYF. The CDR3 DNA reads TGTGCCAGCAGTTATGGACAACCCAAGGATACGCAGTATTTT.

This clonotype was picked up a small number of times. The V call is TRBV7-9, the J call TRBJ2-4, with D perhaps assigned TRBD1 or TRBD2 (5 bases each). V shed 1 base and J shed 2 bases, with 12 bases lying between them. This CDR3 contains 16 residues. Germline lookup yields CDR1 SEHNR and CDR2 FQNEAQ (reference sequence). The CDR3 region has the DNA TGTGCCAGCAGCTTAGGGGGACCCCTAACCAAAAACATTCAGTACTTC. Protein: CASSLGGPLTKNIQYF. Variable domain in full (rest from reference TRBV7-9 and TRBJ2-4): DTGVSQNPRHKITKRGQNVTFRCDPISEHNRLYWYRQTLGQGPEFLTYFQNEAQLEKSRLLSDRFSAERPKGSFSTLEIQRTEQGDSAMYLCASSLGGPLTKNIQYFGAGTRLSVL.

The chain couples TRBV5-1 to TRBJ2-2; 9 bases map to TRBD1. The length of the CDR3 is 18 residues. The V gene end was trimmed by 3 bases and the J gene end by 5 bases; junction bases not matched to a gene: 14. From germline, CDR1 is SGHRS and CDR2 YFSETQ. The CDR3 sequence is CASSWYPPGQGRTGELFF. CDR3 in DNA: TGCGCCAGCAGCTGGTACCCCCCGGGACAGGGTCGGACCGGGGAGCTGTTTTTT.

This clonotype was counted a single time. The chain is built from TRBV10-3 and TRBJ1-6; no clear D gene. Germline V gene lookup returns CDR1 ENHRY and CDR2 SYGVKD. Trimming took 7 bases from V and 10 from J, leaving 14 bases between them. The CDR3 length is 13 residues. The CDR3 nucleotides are TGTGCCATCATTGACCGCCCGGAGTCACCCCTCCACTTT. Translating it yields CAIIDRPESPLHF.

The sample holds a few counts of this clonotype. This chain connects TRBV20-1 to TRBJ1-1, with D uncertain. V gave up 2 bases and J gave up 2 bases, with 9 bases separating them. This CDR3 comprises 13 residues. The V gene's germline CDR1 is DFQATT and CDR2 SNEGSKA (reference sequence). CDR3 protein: CSARRDPNTEAFF. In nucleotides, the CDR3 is TGCAGTGCTAGACGTGACCCTAACACTGAAGCTTTCTTT.

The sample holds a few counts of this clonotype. DNA for the CDR3: TGTGCCAGCAGTACAGGGAGTTATGACAATGAGCAGTTCTTC. Protein: CASSTGSYDNEQFF. This rearrangement joins TRBV5-5 to TRBJ2-1; TRBD1 is a possible D gene (6 bases). Trimming removed 5 bases at V and 5 bases at J, with 14 bases between. The CDR3 length is 14 residues. Germline V CDR1 and CDR2: SGHKS, YYEKEE (reference sequence). Full variable domain (missing parts from reference TRBV5-5 and TRBJ2-1): DAGVTQSPTHLIKTRGQQVTLRCSPISGHKSVSWYQQVLGQGPQFIFQYYEKEERGRGNFPDRFSARQFPNYSSELNVNALLLGDSALYLCASSTGSYDNEQFFGPGTRLTVL.

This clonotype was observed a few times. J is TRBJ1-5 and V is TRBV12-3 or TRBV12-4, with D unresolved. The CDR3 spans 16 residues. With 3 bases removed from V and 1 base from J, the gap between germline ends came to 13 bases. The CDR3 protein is CASSFATEGSNQPQHF. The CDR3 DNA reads TGTGCCAGCAGTTTCGCAACTGAAGGAAGCAATCAGCCCCAGCATTTT.

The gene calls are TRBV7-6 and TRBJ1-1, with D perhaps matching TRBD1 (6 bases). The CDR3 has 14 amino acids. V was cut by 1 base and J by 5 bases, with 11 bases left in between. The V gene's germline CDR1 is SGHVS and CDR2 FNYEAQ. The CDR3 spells CASSLVEGETEAFF. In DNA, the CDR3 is TGTGCCAGCAGCTTAGTGGAGGGGGAAACTGAAGCTTTCTTT.

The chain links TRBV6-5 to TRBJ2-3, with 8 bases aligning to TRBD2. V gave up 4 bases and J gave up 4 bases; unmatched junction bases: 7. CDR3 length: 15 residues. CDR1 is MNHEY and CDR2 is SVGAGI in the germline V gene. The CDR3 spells CASSLRGGSSDTQYF. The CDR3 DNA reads TGTGCCAGCAGTTTACGGGGGGGCAGCTCAGATACGCAGTATTTT.

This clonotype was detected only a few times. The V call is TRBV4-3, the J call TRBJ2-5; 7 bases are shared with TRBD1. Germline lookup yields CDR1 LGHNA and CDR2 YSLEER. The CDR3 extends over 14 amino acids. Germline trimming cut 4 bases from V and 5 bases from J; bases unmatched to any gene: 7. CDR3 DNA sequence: TGCGCCAGCAGCCCCGGACAGGCCGGGGAGACCCAGTACTTC. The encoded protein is CASSPGQAGETQYF.

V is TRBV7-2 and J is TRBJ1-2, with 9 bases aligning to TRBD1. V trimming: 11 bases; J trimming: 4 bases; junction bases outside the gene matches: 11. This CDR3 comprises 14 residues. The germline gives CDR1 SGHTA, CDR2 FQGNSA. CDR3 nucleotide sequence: TGTGCCGGTCGGCGGGACAGGGATTCCTATGGCTACACCTTC. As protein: CAGRRDRDSYGYTF.

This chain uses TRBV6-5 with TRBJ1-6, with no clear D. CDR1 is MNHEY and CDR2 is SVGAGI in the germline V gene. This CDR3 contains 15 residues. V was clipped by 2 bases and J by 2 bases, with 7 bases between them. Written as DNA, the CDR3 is TGTGCCAGCAGTTACGCAGGTCCCTATAATTCACCCCTCCACTTT. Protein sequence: CASSYAGPYNSPLHF.

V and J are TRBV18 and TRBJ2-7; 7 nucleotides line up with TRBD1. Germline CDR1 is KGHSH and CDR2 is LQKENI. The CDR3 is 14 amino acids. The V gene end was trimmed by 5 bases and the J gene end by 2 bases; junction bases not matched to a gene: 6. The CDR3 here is CASSARDSPYEQYV. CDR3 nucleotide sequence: TGTGCCAGCTCAGCCCGGGACAGTCCCTACGAGCAGTACGTC.

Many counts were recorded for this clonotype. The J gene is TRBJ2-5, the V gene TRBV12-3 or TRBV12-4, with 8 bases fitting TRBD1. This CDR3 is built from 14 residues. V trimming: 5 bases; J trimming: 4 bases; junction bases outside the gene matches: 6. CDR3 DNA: TGTGCCAGCAGTACAGGACAGGGAGTAGAGACCCAGTACTTC. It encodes CASSTGQGVETQYF.

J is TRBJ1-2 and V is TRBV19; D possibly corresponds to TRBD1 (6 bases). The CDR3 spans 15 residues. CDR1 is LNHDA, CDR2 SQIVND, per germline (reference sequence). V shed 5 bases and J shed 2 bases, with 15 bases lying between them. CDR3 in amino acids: CASSPRGRLNYGYTF. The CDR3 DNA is TGTGCCAGTAGTCCTCGGGGGCGATTAAACTATGGCTACACCTTC.

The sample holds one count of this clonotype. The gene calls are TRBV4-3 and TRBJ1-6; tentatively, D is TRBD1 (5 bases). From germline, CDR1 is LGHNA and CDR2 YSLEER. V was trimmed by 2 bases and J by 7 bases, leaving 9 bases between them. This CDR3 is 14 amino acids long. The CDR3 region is CASSQLGTNSPLHF. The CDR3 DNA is TGCGCCAGCAGCCAACTGGGGACCAATTCACCCCTCCACTTT.

CDR3 residues: CASSFNRVTGELFF. CDR3 DNA sequence: TGTGCCAGCAGCTTCAACAGGGTCACCGGGGAGCTGTTTTTT. The V and J genes are TRBV7-2 and TRBJ2-2, with TRBD1 as a possible D gene (6 bases). Trimming shortened V by 3 bases and J by 4 bases, and 9 bases separated the two germline ends. This CDR3 comprises 14 residues. Germline V CDR1 and CDR2: SGHTA, FQGNSA.

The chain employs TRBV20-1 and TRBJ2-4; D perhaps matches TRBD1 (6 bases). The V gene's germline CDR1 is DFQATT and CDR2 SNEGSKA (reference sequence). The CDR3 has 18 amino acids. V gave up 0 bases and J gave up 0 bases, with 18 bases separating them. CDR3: CSARDLQDRNLAKNIQYF. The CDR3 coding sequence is TGCAGTGCTAGAGATCTCCAGGACAGAAATCTAGCCAAAAACATTCAGTACTTC.

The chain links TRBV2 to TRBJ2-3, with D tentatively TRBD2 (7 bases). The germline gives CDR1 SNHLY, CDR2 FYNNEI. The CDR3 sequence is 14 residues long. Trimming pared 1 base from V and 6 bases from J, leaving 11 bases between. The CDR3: CASSEGGGKDTQYF. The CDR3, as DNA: TGTGCCAGCAGTGAAGGCGGGGGCAAGGATACGCAGTATTTT.

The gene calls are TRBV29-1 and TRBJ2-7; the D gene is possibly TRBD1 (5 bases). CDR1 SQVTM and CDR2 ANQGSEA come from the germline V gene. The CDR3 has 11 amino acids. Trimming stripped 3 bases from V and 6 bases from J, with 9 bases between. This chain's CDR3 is CSVEKGAEQYF. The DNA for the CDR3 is TGCAGCGTTGAGAAAGGGGCCGAGCAGTACTTC.

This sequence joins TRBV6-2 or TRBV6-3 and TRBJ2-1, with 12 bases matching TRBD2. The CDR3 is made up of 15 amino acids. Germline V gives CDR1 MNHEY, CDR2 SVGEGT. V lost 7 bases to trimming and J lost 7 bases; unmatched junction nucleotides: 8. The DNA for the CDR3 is TGTGCCAGCAATTTCCTAGCGGGGGGGCCGAATGAGCAGTTCTTC. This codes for CASNFLAGGPNEQFF.

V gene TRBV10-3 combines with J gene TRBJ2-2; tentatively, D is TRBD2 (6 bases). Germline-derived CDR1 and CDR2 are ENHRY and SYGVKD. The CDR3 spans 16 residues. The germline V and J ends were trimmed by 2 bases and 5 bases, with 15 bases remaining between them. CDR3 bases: TGTGCCATCAGTGAGACTCCGGGGGTGGGAACCGGGGAGCTGTTTTTT. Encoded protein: CAISETPGVGTGELFF.

The chain's CDR3 is CASGTGMGYEQYF. DNA for the CDR3: TGTGCCAGCGGTACAGGGATGGGCTACGAGCAGTACTTC. The chain employs TRBV6-5 and TRBJ2-7; the D gene is possibly TRBD1 (6 bases). From germline, CDR1 is MNHEY and CDR2 SVGAGI. V lost 8 bases and J 3 bases, leaving 14 bases between the germline ends. This CDR3 contains 13 residues.

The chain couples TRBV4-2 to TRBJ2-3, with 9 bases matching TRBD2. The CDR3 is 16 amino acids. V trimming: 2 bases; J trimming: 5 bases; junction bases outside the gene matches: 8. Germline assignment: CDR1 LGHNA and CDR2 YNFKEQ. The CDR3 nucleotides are TGTGCCAGCAGCCAATCAGGACCTAGCGGGGTAGATACGCAGTATTTT. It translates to CASSQSGPSGVDTQYF.

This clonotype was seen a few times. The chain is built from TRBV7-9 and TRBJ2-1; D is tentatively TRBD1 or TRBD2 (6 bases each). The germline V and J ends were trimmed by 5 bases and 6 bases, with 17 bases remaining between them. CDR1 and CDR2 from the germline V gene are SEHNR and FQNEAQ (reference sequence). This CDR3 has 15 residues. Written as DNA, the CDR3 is TGTGCCAGCAGCGAGGGGGGCACGTACTTCAATGAGCAGTTCTTC. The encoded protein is CASSEGGTYFNEQFF. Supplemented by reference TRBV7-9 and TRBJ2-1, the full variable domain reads DTGVSQNPRHKITKRGQNVTFRCDPISEHNRLYWYRQTLGQGPEFLTYFQNEAQLEKSRLLSDRFSAERPKGSFSTLEIQRTEQGDSAMYLCASSEGGTYFNEQFFGPGTRLTVL.

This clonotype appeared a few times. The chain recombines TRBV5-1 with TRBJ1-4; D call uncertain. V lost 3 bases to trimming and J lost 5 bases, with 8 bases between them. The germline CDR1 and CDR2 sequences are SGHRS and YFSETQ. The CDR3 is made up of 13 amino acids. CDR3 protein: CASSSAANEKLFF. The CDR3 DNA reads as TGCGCCAGCAGCTCGGCAGCGAATGAAAAACTGTTTTTT. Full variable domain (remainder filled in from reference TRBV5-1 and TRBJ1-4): KAGVTQTPRYLIKTRGQQVTLSCSPISGHRSVSWYQQTPGQGLQFLFEYFSETQRNKGNFPGRFSGRQFSNSRSEMNVSTLELGDSALYLCASSSAANEKLFFGSGTQLSVL.